This TCR beta chain is drawn from a study of long-term antiretroviral therapy in people with HIV (dated 2022 in TCRdb). Notes on the research overall: The earliest samples were collected about a decade before the 2015 WHO recommendation for immediate ART, when ART was typically delayed until CD4 counts fell. This retrospective serial study examined whether starting ART and sustained HIV suppression were associated with changes in the composition and diversity of the TRB repertoire in peripheral blood. A total of 192 cryopreserved PBMC samples came from 30 adults with confirmed HIV infection and were collected serially over a mean of roughly six years (range 1-12). About 40% of the 30 participants with HIV were female. No cross-contamination during QIAcube processing was shown when test extractions of a monoclonal T-cell line were performed alongside 30 to 40 polyclonal samples.

Participants were included only if at least one PBMC sample before ART initiation and at least two post-ART samples were available. All participants with HIV were treated in the United States of America. Before DNA extraction, cryopreserved samples of about 0.9-11 million PBMC were thawed and washed. At the time of the earliest PBMC sample, participants with HIV were aged between roughly 20 and 55 years. Per participant, PBMC samples came from 1-4 timepoints prior to ART initiation and 2-8 timepoints following ART initiation, for a median of 7 samples. Serial HIV viral load, CD4+ T-cell count, ART history and demographic data were obtained for every participant. Genomic DNA was extracted from unsorted PBMC with a Qiagen kit on a QIAcube, with processing performed in batches of 12 samples. The paper's findings and limits, for the study overall: Expanded TRB clones identified before ART initiation dominated the repertoire at all time points, although this dominance fluctuated and declined in many PLHIV after ART. Samples dated from about 2003 to 2018, and the ART regimens used may be less effective than current ones. Because pre-ART samples had limited cell numbers, unsorted PBMC were profiled rather than sorted CD4+ and CD8+ T cells. Narrower CDR3 length ranges were observed in HIV repertoires than in controls, and an antigen-experienced repertoire with only a slight naive shift after ART was suggested by the network structure. Owing to limited PBMC availability, only the TCR beta chain was sequenced, without alpha chain pairing. No data were available on ART adherence, viral resistance or therapy changes, limiting inferences about post-ART repertoire changes. Starting ART was linked to a significant rise in TRB diversity, yet even with long-term ART the diversity remained significantly lower than in transplant donor controls.

Looking up the germline V gene (reference sequence) yields CDR1 GTSNPN and CDR2 SVGIG. Measured from the cysteine to the phenylalanine, the CDR3 is 13 residues long. This entry keeps only the CDR3 DNA: 39 bases, framed from base 1. At the junction V is shortened by 5 bases and J by 9 bases; bases outside the gene matches: 7. On this clone: Its antigen is not yet known. No base quality information exists; no much larger clone differs at one position.

The immunoSEQ hsTCRB v3.0 assay was used at survey level resolution to sequence the TRB variable region. A depth of roughly 35,000-50,000 T-cell genomes per sample was targeted for TRB sequencing. Pooled TRB libraries were sequenced on an Illumina MiSeq with a v3 150-cycle kit. Regarding the original processing steps: Repertoire analysis was performed in R inside a reproducible Nextflow workflow that covered QC, data transformation and analysis. LymphoSeq2, an R package for AIRR-Seq data exploration, was used to implement custom analyses. Several samples yielding fewer than 5000 total TRB sequences were excluded, leaving 150 to 200 analyzed HIV repertoires. Of the roughly 180 retained HIV repertoires, approximately 57 were collected before and approximately 130 after ART initiation. Each repertoire was downsampled to 5000 TRB nucleotide sequences, and summary statistics were averaged across 100 downsampling iterations. TRB sequences were retained for analysis only if CDR3 regions of at least seven amino acids were present. Diversity was measured with a Shannon entropy-derived clonality score and the Gini coefficient. In the repertoire networks, any two of the top 5000 CDR3 amino acid sequences were linked whenever the two sequences differed by an edit distance of one. Antigen specificity groups and MHC restriction were predicted for TRB CDR3 amino acid sequences with GLIPH2. Known CMV, EBV, HIV or tissue antigen associations were flagged by matching CDR3 amino acid sequences against VDJdb and McPAS-TCR. Pre-ART, post-ART and control groups were compared with Wilcoxon signed-rank tests and Holm-Bonferroni correction. The source is immuneACCESS, and TCRdb retained only in-frame sequences with V and J called. Part of the clones is not carried over; for the studies checked, unresolved V genes explain less than half of this, and the remainder is unexplained. The V and J calls and the clone size are those of that table, but D and trimming were determined from the DNA. The sample table records under 5,500 clones; 88% of these occur just once. Together, the top ten hold 6.1% of the sample.

This receptor was taken from a woman aged 45-59 years with HIV. The rearranged chain carries TRBV30 and TRBJ1-6; TRBD1 agrees with 7 junctional bases. The sample was unsorted PBMCs, taken 1.3 years after starting antiretroviral therapy. The CDR3 loop reads CAWSGTEISPLHF. At the DNA level, the sequence is TGTGCCTGGTCCGGGACAGAGATTTCACCCCTCCACTTT.